The clone carrying this T cell receptor beta chain was observed a few times. What it binds is not known. Library construction for TCR beta used iRepertoire HTBI primers and Arm-PCR of CDR3 regions. TCRdb ran MiXCR on the multiplex PCR reads and lists one entry per CDR3 protein. The sample includes roughly 400,000 distinct CDR3 sequences, 20% to 25% of them seen just once. Time point noted: persistent/refractory GD, antithyroid drugs over 5 years with positive TRAb. Researchers made the TCR library from RNA that was extracted from PBMCs. The authors drew 8.5 to 9.5 milliliters of peripheral blood into EDTA tubes. This sample is drawn from a study of regulatory T cells in long-lasting Graves disease. Whole-study context: Persistent cases took antithyroid drugs over 5 years and stayed TSH receptor antibody positive.

Regarding the study as a whole: The number of shared public clonotypes was higher in persistent patients (approximately 2,500) than new patients (966). With persistent disease, TRBV28, TRBJ1-2 and TRBJ2-5 were the favored segments.

V was trimmed by 1 base and J by 3 bases, leaving 18 bases between them. This CDR3 is 16 amino acids long. Per germline, CDR1 DFQATT and CDR2 SNEGSKA (reference sequence). The clonotype was recovered from a female donor with Graves disease. The material sequenced was peripheral blood mononuclear cells (PBMCs), taken when the disease was refractory, from a patient treated with antithyroid drugs. The chain carries TRBV20-1 and TRBJ1-1; the D gene is possibly TRBD1 (5 bases). The CDR3 sequence: CSARANRRQMYTEAFF. CDR3 nucleotide sequence: TGCAGTGCTAGAGCTAACAGGAGGCAAATGTACACTGAAGCTTTCTTT.